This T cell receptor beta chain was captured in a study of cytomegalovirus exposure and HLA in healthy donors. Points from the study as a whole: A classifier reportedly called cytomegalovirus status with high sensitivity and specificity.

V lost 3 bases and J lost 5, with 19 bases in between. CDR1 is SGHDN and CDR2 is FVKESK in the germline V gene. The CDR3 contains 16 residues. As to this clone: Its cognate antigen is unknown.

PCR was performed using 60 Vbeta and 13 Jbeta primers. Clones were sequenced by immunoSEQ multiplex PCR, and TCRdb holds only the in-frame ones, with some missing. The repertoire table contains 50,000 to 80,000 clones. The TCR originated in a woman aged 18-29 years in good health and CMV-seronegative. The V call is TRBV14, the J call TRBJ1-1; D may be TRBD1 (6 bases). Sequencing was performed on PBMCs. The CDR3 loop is CASSHYYRVERTEAFF. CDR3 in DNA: TGTGCCAGCAGCCACTACTACAGGGTCGAACGGACTGAAGCTTTCTTT.